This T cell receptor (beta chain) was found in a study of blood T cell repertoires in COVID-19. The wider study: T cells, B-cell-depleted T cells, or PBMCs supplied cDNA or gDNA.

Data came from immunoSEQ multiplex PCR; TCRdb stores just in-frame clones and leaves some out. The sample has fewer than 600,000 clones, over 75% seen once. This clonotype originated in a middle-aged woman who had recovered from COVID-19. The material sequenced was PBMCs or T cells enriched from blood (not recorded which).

CDR3 nucleotide sequence: TGTGCCATCAGTGAAAACCGACAGGGGACATTCAGGGATACGCAGTATTTT. The encoded protein is CAISENRQGTFRDTQYF. V is TRBV10-3 and J is TRBJ2-3; 8 bases match TRBD1. The length of the CDR3 is 17 residues. V lost 3 bases and J lost 6; bases outside the gene matches: 14. Germline CDR1 and CDR2: ENHRY and SYGVKD.